The clone carrying this T cell receptor beta chain was recorded once. The data were taken from a study of blood T cell repertoires in COVID-19. Study in general: COVID-19 samples from acute and convalescent phases originated in the United States, Italy and Spain.

Authors' methods: Using reference gene primer amplification, nucleated cell counts were estimated. Profiling relied on immunoSEQ multiplex PCR, and the TCRdb table lists in-frame clones only, not all of them. The DNA gave D and trimming, while V, J and clone size come from that table. The repertoire consists of around 130,000 clones, with around 81% occurring once and the leading ten covering about a tenth. Germline-derived CDR1 and CDR2 are SGHDN and FVKESK. V was trimmed by 2 bases and J by 8 bases, leaving 12 bases between them. The CDR3 length is 13 residues. This chain links TRBV14 with TRBJ1-2; no reliable D call. The sequenced sample consisted of peripheral blood. The TCR comes from a man in his forties with active or convalescent COVID-19. The CDR3 region has the DNA TGTGCCAGCAGCCAACCTCCCTGGGAGGGCTACACCTTC. Translating it yields CASSQPPWEGYTF.